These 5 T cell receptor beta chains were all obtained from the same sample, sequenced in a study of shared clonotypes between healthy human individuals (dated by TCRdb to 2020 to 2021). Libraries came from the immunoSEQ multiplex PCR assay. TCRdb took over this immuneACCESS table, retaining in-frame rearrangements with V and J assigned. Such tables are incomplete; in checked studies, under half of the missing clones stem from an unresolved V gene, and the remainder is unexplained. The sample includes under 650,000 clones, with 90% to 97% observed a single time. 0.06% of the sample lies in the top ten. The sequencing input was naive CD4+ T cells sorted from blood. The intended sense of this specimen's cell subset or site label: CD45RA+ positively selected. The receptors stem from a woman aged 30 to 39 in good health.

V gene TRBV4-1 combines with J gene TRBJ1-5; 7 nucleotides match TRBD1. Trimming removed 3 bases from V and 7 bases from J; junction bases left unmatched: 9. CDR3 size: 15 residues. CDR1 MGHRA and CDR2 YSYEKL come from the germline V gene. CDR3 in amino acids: CASSHDATGAQPQHF. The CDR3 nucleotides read TGCGCCAGCAGCCACGACGCAACAGGGGCCCAGCCCCAGCATTTT.

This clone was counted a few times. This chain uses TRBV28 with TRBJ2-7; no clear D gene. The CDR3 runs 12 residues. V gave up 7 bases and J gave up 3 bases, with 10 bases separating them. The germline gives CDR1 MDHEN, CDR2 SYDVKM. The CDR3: CASIDGSYEQYF. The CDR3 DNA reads TGTGCCAGCATTGACGGTAGCTACGAGCAGTACTTC.

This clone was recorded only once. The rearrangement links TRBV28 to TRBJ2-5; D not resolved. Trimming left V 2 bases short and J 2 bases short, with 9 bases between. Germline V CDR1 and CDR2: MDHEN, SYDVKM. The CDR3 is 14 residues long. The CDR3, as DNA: TGTGCCAGCAGTTTAACGGCGGCACAAGAGACCCAGTACTTC. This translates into CASSLTAAQETQYF.

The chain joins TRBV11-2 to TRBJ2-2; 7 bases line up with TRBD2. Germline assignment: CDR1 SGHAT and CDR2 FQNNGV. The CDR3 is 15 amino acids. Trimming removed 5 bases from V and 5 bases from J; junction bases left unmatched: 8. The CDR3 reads CASSPPRGVTGELFF. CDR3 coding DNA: TGTGCCAGCAGCCCCCCCCGGGGGGTAACCGGGGAGCTGTTTTTT.

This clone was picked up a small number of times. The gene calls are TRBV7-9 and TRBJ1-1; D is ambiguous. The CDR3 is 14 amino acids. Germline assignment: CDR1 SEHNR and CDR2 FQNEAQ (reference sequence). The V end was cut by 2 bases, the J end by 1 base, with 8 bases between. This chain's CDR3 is CASSLSGTNTEAFF. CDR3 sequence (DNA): TGTGCCAGCAGCTTATCAGGAACGAACACTGAAGCTTTCTTT.